This T cell receptor (beta chain) was captured in a study of identical twins. Study-wide results and limits: Excess low generation probability was seen in twin-shared out-of-frame alpha sequences.

This clonotype turned up a few times. The target antigen is unknown. One entry per CDR3 protein results from TCRdb running MiXCR on the 5' RACE reads. This table has more than 400,000 distinct CDR3 sequences, around 15% appearing once. From germline, CDR1 is MNHEY and CDR2 SMNVEV (reference sequence). This CDR3 region has 19 residues. The trim removed 5 bases at V and 0 bases at J, leaving 11 bases unmatched. These records were also assigned to another study, of yellow fever vaccine responses in identical twins.

The V gene is TRBV27, the J gene TRBJ2-1, with TRBD2 matching over 12 bases. The specimen sequenced was CD4+ T cells sorted from blood. The TCR originated in a young woman in good health. The CDR3 coding sequence is TGTGCCAGCAGTCCAATTAGAACTAGCGGGGGGAGCTCCTACAATGAGCAGTTCTTC. Its translation is CASSPIRTSGGSSYNEQFF.